Presented here are 26 T cell receptor beta chains from one specimen sequenced in a study of blood T cell repertoires in COVID-19. TCRdb's copy holds only in-frame clones and misses some; the assay was immunoSEQ multiplex PCR. The sample yields approximately 170,000 clones, 80% to 90% seen once. Specimen: PBMCs or T cells enriched from blood (not recorded which). The receptors come from a woman between 50 and 59 years old who had recovered from COVID-19.

V is TRBV19 and J is TRBJ2-7; tentatively, D is TRBD2 (5 bases). CDR3 length equals 13 residues. Germline V gene lookup returns CDR1 LNHDA and CDR2 SQIVND (reference sequence). Trimming removed 5 bases from V and 2 bases from J, with 10 bases in between. The CDR3 spells CASSRRGTYEQYF. The CDR3 DNA reads as TGTGCCAGTAGTCGACGAGGGACCTACGAGCAGTACTTC.

V is TRBV7-2 and J is TRBJ1-1; possible D gene TRBD1, 5 bases. From germline, CDR1 is SGHTA and CDR2 FQGNSA. This CDR3 region has 14 residues. Trimming shortened V by 3 bases and J by 5 bases, and 13 bases separated the two germline ends. The CDR3 loop reads CASSFPGGWTEAFF. The CDR3, as DNA: TGTGCCAGCAGCTTCCCCGGGGGTTGGACTGAAGCTTTCTTT.

This rearrangement joins TRBV2 to TRBJ2-6; TRBD1 agrees at 8 bases. Germline assignment: CDR1 SNHLY and CDR2 FYNNEI. This CDR3 spans 16 amino acids. With 8 bases clipped from V and 0 bases from J, the junction kept 6 bases outside the gene matches. In DNA, the CDR3 is TGTGCCAGCGGGGGACAGGCCTTCTCTGGGGCCAACGTCCTGACTTTC. It translates to CASGGQAFSGANVLTF.

The chain has TRBV2 and TRBJ2-7; a weak D match, TRBD2 (5 bases). Trimming took 5 bases from V and 6 from J, leaving 17 bases between them. Germline assignment: CDR1 SNHLY and CDR2 FYNNEI. The CDR3 is made up of 14 amino acids. The CDR3 DNA sequence: TGTGCCAGCAGTCTCGAGAGAGGTGGAGGCGAGCAGTACTTC. It codes for CASSLERGGGEQYF.

The gene calls are TRBV2 and TRBJ2-1; 11 nucleotides agree with TRBD2. Trimming removed 8 bases from V and 7 bases from J; junction bases left unmatched: 10. The CDR3 has 15 amino acids. Per germline, CDR1 SNHLY and CDR2 FYNNEI. The CDR3 spells CASWRVAGGFNEQFF. CDR3 DNA sequence: TGTGCCAGCTGGAGAGTAGCGGGGGGGTTTAATGAGCAGTTCTTC.

This chain's CDR3 is CASSSGAGNQPQHF. The CDR3 DNA reads as TGTGCCAGCAGTTCTGGGGCAGGCAATCAGCCCCAGCATTTT. The V gene is TRBV28, the J gene TRBJ1-5; D might be TRBD1 (5 bases). V was clipped by 4 bases and J by 2 bases, with 9 bases between them. The CDR3 contains 14 residues. Germline V lookup: CDR1 MDHEN, CDR2 SYDVKM.

The chain uses TRBV6-5 and TRBJ2-7; 11 nucleotides agree with TRBD2. Per germline, CDR1 MNHEY and CDR2 SVGAGI. After removal of 0 bases from V and 4 bases from J, the junction contained 2 bases not matched to a gene. CDR3 length: 15 amino acids. The CDR3 protein is CASSYSGLAVYEQYF. CDR3 in DNA: TGTGCCAGCAGTTACTCGGGACTAGCGGTTTACGAGCAGTACTTC.

The chain combines TRBV18 with TRBJ2-5; 8 nucleotides align to TRBD2. CDR1 and CDR2 (germline): KGHSH, LQKENI. The CDR3 totals 13 residues. The junction had 5 bases not matched to a gene; V was cut back by 6 bases and J by 5 bases. CDR3 sequence (DNA): TGTGCCAGCTCGGGACTAGATTTGGAGACCCAGTACTTC. Residues: CASSGLDLETQYF.

V and J are TRBV18 and TRBJ1-1; a weak D match, TRBD1 (5 bases). The CDR3 is 15 amino acids. In germline, CDR1 is KGHSH, CDR2 LQKENI. The ends were cut back, 5 bases at V and 1 base at J, with 14 bases in the middle. CDR3 DNA: TGTGCCAGCTCATCGGGACTTAACGGGAACACTGAAGCTTTCTTT. This sequence encodes CASSSGLNGNTEAFF.

As DNA, the CDR3 is TGTGCCATCAGCTCACCGGGACAGGGCTACGAGCAGTACTTC. Protein: CAISSPGQGYEQYF. The V gene is TRBV10-3, the J gene TRBJ2-7; TRBD1 matches at 9 bases. This CDR3 region has 14 residues. Germline V lookup: CDR1 ENHRY, CDR2 SYGVKD. The J segment lost 3 bases and the V segment lost 6 bases, leaving 6 bases of the junction unmatched.

The rearrangement uses TRBV5-1 and TRBJ1-3; TRBD1 is a possible D gene (5 bases). Trimming removed 0 bases at V and 0 bases at J, with 7 bases between. CDR1 is SGHRS and CDR2 is YFSETQ in the germline V gene. CDR3 length: 15 amino acids. Here the CDR3 reads CASSLGGFSGNTIYF. The CDR3 DNA reads TGCGCCAGCAGCTTGGGGGGCTTCTCTGGAAACACCATATATTTT.

V gene TRBV28 combines with J gene TRBJ1-5; D not certain. The CDR3 is 12 residues long. Looked up from germline, CDR1 is MDHEN and CDR2 is SYDVKM. V lost 6 bases, J lost 7 bases, and 10 bases lay in between. In DNA, the CDR3 is TGTGCCAGCAGAATAGTACGGCAGCCCCAGCATTTT. It yields the protein CASRIVRQPQHF.

This chain connects TRBV7-2 to TRBJ1-1; possible D gene TRBD1, 6 bases. The V end was cut by 1 base, the J end by 4 bases, with 13 bases between. This CDR3 comprises 15 residues. The V gene's germline CDR1 is SGHTA and CDR2 FQGNSA. The DNA for the CDR3 is TGTGCCAGCAGCTTAGACAGGGCCGCGGGCACTGAAGCTTTCTTT. Translation gives CASSLDRAAGTEAFF.

In this sample, this clone turned up a few times. This rearrangement joins TRBV9 to TRBJ2-1, with D possibly TRBD2 on 5 matching bases. Germline V gene lookup returns CDR1 SGDLS and CDR2 YYNGEE. Trimming removed 2 bases at V and 4 bases at J, with 13 bases between. The CDR3 loop spans 15 amino acids. The CDR3, as DNA: TGTGCCAGCAGCGTTCAACTAGATCAATACAATGAGCAGTTCTTC. It yields the protein CASSVQLDQYNEQFF.

The rearrangement links TRBV7-2 to TRBJ2-3, with 10 nucleotides matching TRBD1. This CDR3 has 15 residues. Germline CDR1 reads SGHTA; CDR2 reads FQGNSA. V was pared by 1 base and J by 5 bases, with 3 bases of the junction left unmatched. Written as DNA, the CDR3 is TGTGCCAGCAGCTTAGGGGACAGGGGTAGAGATACGCAGTATTTT. Translating it yields CASSLGDRGRDTQYF. Variable domain in full (rest from reference TRBV7-2 and TRBJ2-3): GAGVSQSPSNKVTEKGKDVELRCDPISGHTALYWYRQSLGQGLEFLIYFQGNSAPDKSGLPSDRFSAERTGGSVSTLTIQRTQQEDSAVYLCASSLGDRGRDTQYFGPGTRLTVL.

The chain employs TRBV6-5 and TRBJ2-1; 8 nucleotides align to TRBD2. V dropped 6 bases and J dropped 11; count of bases not matched to a gene: 15. The CDR3 loop spans 15 amino acids. Germline V gives CDR1 MNHEY, CDR2 SVGAGI. CDR3 in DNA: TGTGCCAGCAGCAGTCAGCGGGAGAGCCGGTTGAAGCAGTTCTTC. This encodes CASSSQRESRLKQFF.

In the case of this clone: One end of the junction fails to match germline, which may point to a read error. For the CDR3, the DNA is TGTGCTAGCAGCTTGAGATTCAGCGGCCAAGAGACCCAGTACTTC. Translation gives CASSLRFSGQETQYF. V gene TRBV7-7 combines with J gene TRBJ2-5; perhaps TRBD2 as D (5 bases). The CDR3 extends over 15 amino acids. Germline assignment: CDR1 SSHAT and CDR2 FNYEAQ (reference sequence).

This clone was observed a single time. This rearrangement joins TRBV20-1 to TRBJ2-5; D is unresolved. Between the trimmed V and J ends, which lost 6 bases and 9 bases, there was a span of 11 bases. The CDR3 is 10 residues long. Germline V lookup: CDR1 DFQATT, CDR2 SNEGSKA (reference sequence). In nucleotides, the CDR3 is TGCAGTGCCGAGATCAATTCCCAGTACTTC. Translated: CSAEINSQYF.

This clone appeared once. This sample also contains other DNA sequences that code for the same CDR3. The chain employs TRBV19 and TRBJ2-1; 12 positions match TRBD2. CDR1 LNHDA and CDR2 SQIVND come from the germline V gene (reference sequence). The CDR3 is 15 amino acids. J gave up 3 bases and V 6 bases, and 3 bases lay outside the gene matches. In DNA form, the CDR3 reads TGTGCCAGTAGCATGACTAGCGGGAGCTACAATGAGCAGTTCTTC. As protein: CASSMTSGSYNEQFF.

J is TRBJ2-1 and V is TRBV7-3; weak D call: TRBD2 (6 bases). With 3 bases removed from V and 10 bases from J, the gap between germline ends came to 10 bases. Per the germline V gene, CDR1 is SGHTA and CDR2 is FQGTGA. The CDR3 is 12 amino acids. The CDR3 region has the DNA TGTGCCAGCAGCTTCCTGCGGGGAGAGCAGTTCTTC. This encodes CASSFLRGEQFF.

The chain carries TRBV5-1 and TRBJ2-3, with D perhaps matching TRBD2 (5 bases). CDR1 and CDR2 from the germline V gene are SGHRS and YFSETQ. CDR3 length equals 15 residues. Trimming left V 8 bases short and J 2 bases short, with 18 bases between. The CDR3 DNA reads TGCGCCAGTAAGGAAGGCGGGTTCCTCACAGATACGCAGTATTTT. It encodes CASKEGGFLTDTQYF. Together with reference TRBV5-1 and TRBJ2-3, the CDR3 gives the full variable domain: KAGVTQTPRYLIKTRGQQVTLSCSPISGHRSVSWYQQTPGQGLQFLFEYFSETQRNKGNFPGRFSGRQFSNSRSEMNVSTLELGDSALYLCASKEGGFLTDTQYFGPGTRLTVL.

This sequence joins TRBV11-3 and TRBJ2-1; TRBD1 aligns across 8 bases. CDR1 and CDR2 from the germline V gene are SGHNT and YENEEA. The length of the CDR3 is 15 residues. With V trimmed by 1 base and J by 5 bases, 4 bases remained unmatched. The CDR3 loop is CASSLGTGPNNEQFF. The CDR3 DNA is TGTGCCAGCAGCTTAGGGACAGGGCCCAACAATGAGCAGTTCTTC.

The CDR3 region has the DNA TGTGCCAGCATCCCGGTCGCCAGGGTTCTCTACGAGCAGTACTTC. Its translation is CASIPVARVLYEQYF. The chain combines TRBV11-3 with TRBJ2-7, with D tentatively TRBD1 (5 bases). The length of the CDR3 is 15 residues. The germline gives CDR1 SGHNT, CDR2 YENEEA. Trimming shortened V by 7 bases and J by 3 bases, and 19 bases separated the two germline ends.

The CDR3 DNA reads TGTGCCAGCAGCTTATATTACACCGGGGAGCTGTTTTTT. Protein sequence: CASSLYYTGELFF. The J gene is TRBJ2-2, the V gene TRBV7-3; D remains unclear. In germline, CDR1 is SGHTA, CDR2 FQGTGA. CDR3 length: 13 residues. The V end was cut by 2 bases, the J end by 3 bases, with 4 bases between. Full variable domain (rest looked up from reference TRBV7-3 and TRBJ2-2): GAGVSQTPSNKVTEKGKYVELRCDPISGHTALYWYRQSLGQGPEFLIYFQGTGAADDSGLPNDRFFAVRPEGSVSTLKIQRTERGDSAVYLCASSLYYTGELFFGEGSRLTVL.

The V and J genes are TRBV29-1 and TRBJ2-5; 12 bases fit TRBD2. Trimming removed 4 bases from V and 4 bases from J; junction bases left unmatched: 7. Germline values: CDR1 SQVTM, CDR2 ANQGSEA. The CDR3 totals 15 residues. CDR3 DNA sequence: TGCAGCGTTGGACTAGCGGGAGTGTTACGAGAGACCCAGTACTTC. Amino acids: CSVGLAGVLRETQYF.

The rearrangement links TRBV7-2 to TRBJ2-7, with D tentatively TRBD1 (5 bases). Germline CDR1 and CDR2: SGHTA and FQGNSA. The CDR3 totals 12 residues. Trimming cost V 6 bases and J 3 bases, with 9 bases left between them. The CDR3 loop reads CASRTDSYEQYF. Written as DNA, the CDR3 is TGTGCCAGCAGAACCGACAGCTACGAGCAGTACTTC.